The clone carrying this TCR beta chain was recorded many times. The antigen remains unidentified. With 10-nucleotide random UMIs included, cDNA was synthesized by 5'RACE. TCRdb redid the calling of the 5' RACE reads with MiXCR, one entry per CDR3 protein. The sample shows about 43,000 distinct CDR3 sequences, roughly 13% of them seen only once. Unsorted libraries were prepared from 2 million PBMCs held at -80 C. V was pared by 1 base and J by 5 bases, with 11 bases between. This CDR3 contains 14 residues. The germline gives CDR1 LGHDT, CDR2 YNNKEL (reference sequence). The sample is drawn from a study of neurological immune-mediated disorders. Whole-study results and caveats: No CDR3 amino acid sequences were shared by expanded clones across subjects, suggesting private repertoires in all groups. The greatest degree of TCR clonal expansion was observed in HTLV-1-associated myelopathy, with the lowest in multiple sclerosis, below that of healthy controls.

What was sequenced was PBMCs. The receptor was isolated from a female donor in good health. The rearrangement uses TRBV3-1 and TRBJ1-2; no firm D call. CDR3 nucleotides: TGTGCCAGCAGCCAAGGCCCCGGAAGGTATGGCTACACCTTC. This sequence encodes CASSQGPGRYGYTF.